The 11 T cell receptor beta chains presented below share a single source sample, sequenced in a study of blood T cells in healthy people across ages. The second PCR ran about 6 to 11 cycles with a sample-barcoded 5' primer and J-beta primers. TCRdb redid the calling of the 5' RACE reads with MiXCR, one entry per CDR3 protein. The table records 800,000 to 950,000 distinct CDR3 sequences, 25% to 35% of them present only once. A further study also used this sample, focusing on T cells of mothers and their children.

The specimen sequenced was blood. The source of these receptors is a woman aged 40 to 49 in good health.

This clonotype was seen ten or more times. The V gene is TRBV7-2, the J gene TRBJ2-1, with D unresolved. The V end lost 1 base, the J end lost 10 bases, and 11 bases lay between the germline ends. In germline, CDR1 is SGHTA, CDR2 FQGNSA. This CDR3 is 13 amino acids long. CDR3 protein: CASSLVRTGEQFF. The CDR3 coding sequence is TGTGCCAGCAGCTTAGTCCGGACGGGCGAGCAGTTCTTC.

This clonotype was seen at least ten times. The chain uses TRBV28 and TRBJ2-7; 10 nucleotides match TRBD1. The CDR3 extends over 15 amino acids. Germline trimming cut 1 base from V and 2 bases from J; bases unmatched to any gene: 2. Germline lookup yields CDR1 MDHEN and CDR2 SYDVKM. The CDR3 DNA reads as TGTGCCAGCAGTTTATCCGGGACAGGGGCCTACGAGCAGTACTTC. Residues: CASSLSGTGAYEQYF.

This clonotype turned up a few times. The CDR3 reads CASSSPQDRAKEGEQYF. The CDR3 DNA is TGTGCCAGCAGTTCCCCCCAGGACAGGGCTAAAGAGGGGGAGCAGTACTTC. This chain uses TRBV28 with TRBJ2-7; 8 bases are a match to TRBD1. Germline CDR1 and CDR2: MDHEN and SYDVKM. The CDR3 consists of 17 residues. The J segment lost 7 bases and the V segment lost 4 bases, leaving 18 bases of the junction unmatched.

The CDR3 DNA is TGTGCCAGCAGCTTAGCGGGGCACAAGCTCTCCTACGAGCAGTACTTC. Encoded protein: CASSLAGHKLSYEQYF. The chain couples TRBV7-9 to TRBJ2-4; a weak D match, TRBD1 (5 bases). The DNA end is more similar to TRBJ2-7, so the J call may be wrong. This CDR3 spans 16 amino acids. The germline V gene has CDR1 SEHNR and CDR2 FQNEAQ (reference sequence).

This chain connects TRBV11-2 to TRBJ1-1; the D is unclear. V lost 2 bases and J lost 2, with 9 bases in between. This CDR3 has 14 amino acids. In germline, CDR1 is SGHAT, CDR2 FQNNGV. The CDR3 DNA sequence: TGTGCCAGCAGCTTACGGGTACCAAACACTGAAGCTTTCTTT. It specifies CASSLRVPNTEAFF.

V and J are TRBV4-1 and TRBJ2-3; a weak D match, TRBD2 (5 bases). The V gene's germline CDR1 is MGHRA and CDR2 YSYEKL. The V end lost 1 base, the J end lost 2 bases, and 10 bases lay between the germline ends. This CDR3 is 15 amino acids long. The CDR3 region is CASSQVSGLTDTQYF. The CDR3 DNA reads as TGCGCCAGCAGCCAAGTCAGCGGTCTCACAGATACGCAGTATTTT.

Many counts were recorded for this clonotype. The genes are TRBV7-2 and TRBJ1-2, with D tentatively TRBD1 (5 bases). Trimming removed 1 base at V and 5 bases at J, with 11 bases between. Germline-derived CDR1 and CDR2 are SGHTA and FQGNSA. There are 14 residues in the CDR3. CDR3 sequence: CASSLGAGQYGYTF. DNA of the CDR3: TGTGCCAGCAGCTTAGGTGCAGGGCAGTATGGCTACACCTTC. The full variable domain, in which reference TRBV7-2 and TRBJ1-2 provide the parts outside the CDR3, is GAGVSQSPSNKVTEKGKDVELRCDPISGHTALYWYRQSLGQGLEFLIYFQGNSAPDKSGLPSDRFSAERTGGSVSTLTIQRTQQEDSAVYLCASSLGAGQYGYTFGSGTRLTVV.

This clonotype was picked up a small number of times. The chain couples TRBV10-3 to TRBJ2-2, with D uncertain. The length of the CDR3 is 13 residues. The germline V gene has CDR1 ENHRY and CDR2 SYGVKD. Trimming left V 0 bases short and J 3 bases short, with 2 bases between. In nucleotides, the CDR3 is TGTGCCATCAGTGAGTCTTACACCGGGGAGCTGTTTTTT. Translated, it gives CAISESYTGELFF.

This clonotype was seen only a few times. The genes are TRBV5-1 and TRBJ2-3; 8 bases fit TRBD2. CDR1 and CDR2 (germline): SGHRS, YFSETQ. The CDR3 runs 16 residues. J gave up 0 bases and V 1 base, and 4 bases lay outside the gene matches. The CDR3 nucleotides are TGCGCCAGCAGCTTGAGAATAGCGGGGAGCACAGATACGCAGTATTTT. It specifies CASSLRIAGSTDTQYF. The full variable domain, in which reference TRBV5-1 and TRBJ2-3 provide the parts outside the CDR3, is KAGVTQTPRYLIKTRGQQVTLSCSPISGHRSVSWYQQTPGQGLQFLFEYFSETQRNKGNFPGRFSGRQFSNSRSEMNVSTLELGDSALYLCASSLRIAGSTDTQYFGPGTRLTVL.

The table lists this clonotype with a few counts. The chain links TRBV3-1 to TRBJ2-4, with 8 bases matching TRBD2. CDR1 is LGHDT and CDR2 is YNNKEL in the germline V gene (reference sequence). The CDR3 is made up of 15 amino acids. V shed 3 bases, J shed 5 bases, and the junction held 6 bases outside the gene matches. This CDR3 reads CASSQEAGAQNIQYF. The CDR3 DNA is TGTGCCAGCAGCCAGGAAGCGGGGGCTCAAAACATTCAGTACTTC.

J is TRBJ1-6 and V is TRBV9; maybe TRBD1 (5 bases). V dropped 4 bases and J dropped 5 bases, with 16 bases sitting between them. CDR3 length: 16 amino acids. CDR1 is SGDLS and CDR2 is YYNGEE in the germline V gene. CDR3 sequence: CASSLRLAGDNSPLHF. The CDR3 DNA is TGTGCCAGCAGCTTACGTCTGGCGGGGGATAATTCACCCCTCCACTTT.